Listed below are T cell receptor beta chains from one sample, sequenced in a study of blood T cell repertoires in COVID-19. The table came from immunoSEQ multiplex PCR; TCRdb's copy has only in-frame clones and leaves some out. This table has a few hundred thousand clones, around 83% appearing once. Source material: PBMCs or T cells enriched from blood (not recorded which). All receptors derive from a woman aged 40 to 50 who had recovered from COVID-19. The CDR3 runs from the conserved cysteine through the conserved F or W. D genes are given only for firm matches. The size entry is marked missing in some rows and otherwise reads once, few, many or a size class.

clone_size | d_call | j_call | v_call | cdr3_nt | cdr3_aa
. | TRBD2 | TRBJ2-1 | TRBV6-2/TRBV6-3 | TGTGCCAGCAGTTACCCGGGACTAGCGGGAGGGCCTGGTGAGCAGTTCTTC | CASSYPGLAGGPGEQFF
. | TRBD1 | TRBJ1-2 | TRBV7-9 | TGTGCCAGCAGCTGGCCGGGACAGGGGAAAGATGGCTACACCTTC | CASSWPGQGKDGYTF
. | TRBD2 | TRBJ2-2 | TRBV19 | TGTGCCAGTAGTGTGTCTAGCGGGAGATTACCCGGGGAGCTGTTTTTT | CASSVSSGRLPGELFF
. | TRBD2 | TRBJ2-7 | TRBV2 | TGTGCCATCCCTAGCGGACCCTACGAGCAGTACTTC | CAIPSGPYEQYF
. | TRBD2 | TRBJ2-1 | TRBV10-3 | TGTGCCATCAGTGAGTTACGGACTAGCGGGATGTATGAGCAGTTCTTC | CAISELRTSGMYEQFF
. | . | TRBJ2-7 | TRBV12-3/TRBV12-4 | TGTGCCAGCAGTACAGGGCCCTACGAGCAGTACTTC | CASSTGPYEQYF
. | TRBD1 | TRBJ1-1 | TRBV4-3 | TGCGCCAGCAGCCAAGAGTCCGGGACAGGGGGAGCTTTCTTT | CASSQESGTGGAFF
once | TRBD1 | TRBJ2-7 | TRBV28 | TGTGCCAGCAGTTTCGGGACAGGGTATGCCGAGCAGTACTTC | CASSFGTGYAEQYF
once | . | TRBJ1-4 | TRBV24-1 | TGTGCCACCAGTGATCCAGGGGAGGGTAATGAAAAACTGTTTTTT | CATSDPGEGNEKLFF
. | TRBD1 | TRBJ1-5 | TRBV25-1 | TGTGCCAGCAGTCCTCTCGGGACAGGACAGCCCCAGCATTTT | CASSPLGTGQPQHF
. | TRBD1 | TRBJ1-4 | TRBV19 | TGTGCCAGTAGTCCCCGGACAGGGTTTGAAAAACTGTTTTTT | CASSPRTGFEKLFF
. | TRBD2 | TRBJ2-5 | TRBV7-8 | TGTGCCAGCAGCCCAATCCTGGGTAGCGGGGGCCAAGAGACCCAGTACTTC | CASSPILGSGGQETQYF
once | . | TRBJ2-3 | TRBV29-1 | TGCAGCGCCGATTCAGGTTGGACAGATACGCAGTATTTT | CSADSGWTDTQYF
. | TRBD1 | TRBJ2-2 | TRBV6-1 | TGTGCCAGCAGTGAACAGTGGACAGGGACCGGGGAGCTGTTTTTT | CASSEQWTGTGELFF
. | TRBD2 | TRBJ2-1 | TRBV18 | TGTGCCAGCTCACCGCCTAGCGGGGTTTACAATGAGCAGTTCTTC | CASSPPSGVYNEQFF
once | . | TRBJ1-2 | TRBV30 | TGTGCCTGGAGGCCCCAGGGCCCTGGCTACACCTTC | CAWRPQGPGYTF
. | . | TRBJ1-5 | TRBV7-2 | TGTGCCAGCAGCTTACGTGGAGATCAGCCCCAGCATTTT | CASSLRGDQPQHF
. | TRBD1 | TRBJ1-5 | TRBV7-2 | TGTGCCAGCAGATCCGGGACAGGGGCTGTAAGGGGCAATCAGCCCCAGCATTTT | CASRSGTGAVRGNQPQHF
. | TRBD2 | TRBJ2-3 | TRBV2 | TGTGCCAGCAGTGTAGGGCTAGCGGGCACAGATACGCAGTATTTT | CASSVGLAGTDTQYF
. | . | TRBJ1-2 | TRBV5-1 | TGCGCCAGCAATAAGCGGGAAGGTTCCTATGGCTACACCTTC | CASNKREGSYGYTF
. | TRBD1 | TRBJ1-1 | TRBV7-2 | TGTGCCAGCAGCAAAGGACAGGGGTTAAAGGGCACTGAAGCTTTCTTT | CASSKGQGLKGTEAFF
. | . | TRBJ2-1 | TRBV5-1 | TGCGCCAGCAGCTTAGCCCCAGATTCGGGTGAGCAGTTCTTC | CASSLAPDSGEQFF
. | . | TRBJ2-3 | TRBV5-5 | TGTGCCAGCAGTTCATACAGGGCTAGCACAGATACGCAGTATTTT | CASSSYRASTDTQYF
. | . | TRBJ2-1 | TRBV5-1 | TGCGCCAGCAGCCAGGGACTGCACAATGAGCAGTTCTTC | CASSQGLHNEQFF
. | . | TRBJ1-5 | TRBV2 | TGTGCCAGCCGGGACTCTCGGCAGGGGCCCCAGCATTTT | CASRDSRQGPQHF
. | . | TRBJ2-1 | TRBV9 | TGTGCCAGCAGCGAGGAGATCTGGAATGAGCAGTTCTTC | CASSEEIWNEQFF
few | TRBD2 | TRBJ2-1 | TRBV7-8 | TGTGCCAGCAGCTTAGTAGCATTAGCGGGATCGGACAATGAGCAGTTCTTC | CASSLVALAGSDNEQFF
. | . | TRBJ1-4 | TRBV5-6 | TGTGCCAGCAGCTTGTGGGGCGCAACTAATGAAAAACTGTTTTTT | CASSLWGATNEKLFF
. | TRBD2 | TRBJ2-1 | TRBV7-6 | TGTGCCAGCAGCCCCTTAGGAATGAGCGGGAGGCAAGGTGAGCAGTTCTTC | CASSPLGMSGRQGEQFF